There are a few counts of the clone carrying this T cell receptor (beta chain). What it binds is unknown. This CDR3 is built from 15 residues. Trimming took off 5 bases at V and 12 bases at J, with 26 bases between the two ends. Looked up from germline, CDR1 is MNHEY and CDR2 is SVGEGT. This entry is derived from a study of response to subunit inactivated influenza vaccine. Study-wide findings and caveats: After each seasonal influenza vaccination, few new T cells are recruited, the authors suggested.

MiXCR, run by TCRdb on the RT-PCR reads, gives a single entry per CDR3 protein. Counted here are approximately 480,000 distinct CDR3 sequences, 11% occurring once; the ten biggest clones make up 10% to 15%. The sample was PBMCs from blood, taken about 40 days after vaccination. The chain is built from TRBV6-2 or TRBV6-3 and TRBJ2-7, with D maybe TRBD2 (5 bases). This TCR derives from a man in his fifties or sixties who received an inactivated influenza vaccine. The CDR3 spells CASSTHQVAGNRLYF. The CDR3 bases are TGTGCCAGCAGTACCCATCAGGTGGCCGGGAATCGCCTGTACTTC.